This TCR beta chain was recovered during a study of PD-1 blockade in classical Hodgkin lymphoma. Findings and caveats of the study: Significant TCR diversity gains by C4D1 occurred in CD4+ but not CD8+ cells.

Details on this clone: Its antigen remains unidentified.

The CDR3 consists of 11 residues. Germline V gene sequence: CDR1 GTSNPN, CDR2 SVGIG (reference sequence). The V gene lost 0 bases and the J gene lost 6 bases, with 3 bases spanning the gap. All patients relapsed after autologous stem cell transplantation, and brentuximab vedotin exposure varied. The repertoire was sequenced with immunoSEQ multiplex PCR; TCRdb's copy has only in-frame clones and lacks some. The sample records about 22,000 clones, roughly 72% being singletons. The rearrangement joins TRBV30 to TRBJ2-1; unclear D gene. The sample in question was peripheral blood mononuclear cells (PBMCs), obtained at baseline. The receptor comes from a human donor with classical Hodgkin lymphoma. CDR3 region: CAWSVANEQFF. CDR3 coding DNA: TGTGCCTGGAGTGTAGCCAATGAGCAGTTCTTC. Combining the CDR3 with reference TRBV30 and TRBJ2-1 gives the whole variable domain SQTIHQWPATLVQPVGSPLSLECTVEGTSNPNLYWYRQAAGRGLQLLFYSVGIGQISSEVPQNLSASRPQDRQFILSSKKLLLSDSGFYLCAWSVANEQFFGPGTRLTVL.